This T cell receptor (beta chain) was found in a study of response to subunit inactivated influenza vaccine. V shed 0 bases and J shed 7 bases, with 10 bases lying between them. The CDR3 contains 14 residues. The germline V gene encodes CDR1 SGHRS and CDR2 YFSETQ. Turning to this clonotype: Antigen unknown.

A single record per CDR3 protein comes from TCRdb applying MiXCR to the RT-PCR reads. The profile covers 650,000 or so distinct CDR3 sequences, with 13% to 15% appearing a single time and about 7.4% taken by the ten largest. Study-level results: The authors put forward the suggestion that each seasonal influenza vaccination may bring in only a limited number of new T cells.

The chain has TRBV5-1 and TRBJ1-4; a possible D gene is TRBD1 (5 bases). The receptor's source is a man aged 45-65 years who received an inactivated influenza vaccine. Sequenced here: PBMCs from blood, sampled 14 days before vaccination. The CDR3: CASSLGGGSEKLFF. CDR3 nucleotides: TGCGCCAGCAGCTTGGGGGGGGGGAGTGAAAAACTGTTTTTT.